Listed here are 11 T cell receptor beta chains from one sample, sequenced in a study of T cell responses to AZD1222 COVID-19 vaccine. Some clones are missing from TCRdb's copy, which holds only in-frame ones; the method was immunoSEQ multiplex PCR. The sample has approximately 150,000 clones, over 75% seen once. The source material was peripheral blood, sampled 28 days after the second AZD1222 dose. The receptors originated from an adult who received the AZD1222 COVID-19 vaccine.

The chain couples TRBV5-1 to TRBJ2-7; D could derive from TRBD1 or TRBD2 (5 bases each). The CDR3 has 14 amino acids. Trimming stripped 2 bases from V and 3 bases from J, with 12 bases between. CDR1 is SGHRS and CDR2 is YFSETQ in the germline V gene. CDR3: CASSLGRDLYEQYF. CDR3 nucleotide sequence: TGCGCCAGCAGCTTAGGCAGGGACCTCTACGAGCAGTACTTC.

This rearrangement joins TRBV5-1 to TRBJ2-7, with a weak D call TRBD1 (5 bases). V was pared by 1 base and J by 1 base, with 12 bases between. The V gene's germline CDR1 is SGHRS and CDR2 YFSETQ. CDR3 length equals 15 residues. The CDR3 nucleotides are TGCGCCAGCAGCTTGTCCCAGGGTCATTCCTACGAGCAGTACTTC. It yields the protein CASSLSQGHSYEQYF.

The chain carries TRBV7-6 and TRBJ1-6; D gene ambiguous. The germline V gene has CDR1 SGHVS and CDR2 FNYEAQ. With 5 bases removed from V and 7 bases from J, the gap between germline ends came to 9 bases. This CDR3 contains 13 residues. CDR3 sequence: CASSVDLNSPLHF. CDR3 sequence (DNA): TGTGCCAGCAGCGTAGACCTCAATTCACCCCTCCACTTT.

The CDR3 bases are TGTGCCACTACAGGACTTGACTCCTACGAGCAGTACTTC. Translating gives CATTGLDSYEQYF. The V call is TRBV2, the J call TRBJ2-7; either TRBD1 or TRBD2 may supply D (5 bases each). The V gene lost 10 bases and the J gene lost 0 bases, with 13 bases spanning the gap. Germline-derived CDR1 and CDR2 are SNHLY and FYNNEI. This CDR3 spans 13 amino acids.

The chain combines TRBV6-5 with TRBJ1-2; no firm D call. This CDR3 spans 14 amino acids. Germline loops: CDR1 MNHEY, CDR2 SVGAGI. Trimming pared 6 bases from V and 1 base from J, leaving 12 bases between. This CDR3 is CASSPLAINYGYTF. DNA for the CDR3: TGTGCCAGCAGCCCCCTAGCAATTAACTATGGCTACACCTTC.

This clone has only one observation. The V and J genes are TRBV2 and TRBJ1-1; D unclear. V was cut by 4 bases and J by 0 bases, with 15 bases left in between. Germline values: CDR1 SNHLY, CDR2 FYNNEI. The CDR3 runs 16 residues. DNA of the CDR3: TGTGCCAGCAGTGTTGCGCACTCAACAATGAACACTGAAGCTTTCTTT. Its protein is CASSVAHSTMNTEAFF. The variable domain in full, with the rest retrieved from reference TRBV2 and TRBJ1-1, is EPEVTQTPSHQVTQMGQEVILRCVPISNHLYFYWYRQILGQKVEFLVSFYNNEISEKSEIFDDQFSVERPDGSNFTLKIRSTKLEDSAMYFCASSVAHSTMNTEAFFGQGTRLTVV.

V and J are TRBV2 and TRBJ1-3; D may be TRBD1 (5 bases). Deletions cut 6 bases from V and 2 bases from J, with 11 bases between. This CDR3 is 14 amino acids long. Germline V gives CDR1 SNHLY, CDR2 FYNNEI. The CDR3 nucleotides read TGTGCCAGCAGCCCCCGGGACGCTGGAAACACCATATATTTT. Encoded protein: CASSPRDAGNTIYF.

The chain joins TRBV5-5 to TRBJ2-7; D call uncertain. CDR1 and CDR2 (germline): SGHKS, YYEKEE (reference sequence). This CDR3 region has 12 residues. V lost 4 bases and J lost 3, with 8 bases in between. CDR3 amino acids: CASSPHGYEQYF. The CDR3 DNA reads as TGTGCCAGCAGCCCTCATGGCTACGAGCAGTACTTC.

The V and J genes are TRBV9 and TRBJ2-7; 7 nucleotides match TRBD2. CDR3 length equals 13 residues. Germline lookup yields CDR1 SGDLS and CDR2 YYNGEE. The J segment lost 4 bases and the V segment lost 3 bases, leaving 4 bases of the junction unmatched. CDR3 in amino acids: CASSDGTNYEQYF. CDR3 in DNA: TGTGCCAGCAGCGACGGGACTAATTACGAGCAGTACTTC.

The J gene is TRBJ2-7, the V gene TRBV7-2, with D perhaps TRBD2 (5 bases). The CDR3 is made up of 14 amino acids. In germline, CDR1 is SGHTA, CDR2 FQGNSA. V was cut by 3 bases and J by 3 bases, with 12 bases left in between. The CDR3 loop reads CASSFGPGGYEQYF. The CDR3 coding sequence is TGTGCCAGCAGCTTCGGACCTGGAGGCTACGAGCAGTACTTC.

The rearrangement links TRBV9 to TRBJ2-2; tentatively, D is TRBD2 (6 bases). The length of the CDR3 is 15 residues. Per germline, CDR1 SGDLS and CDR2 YYNGEE. V was trimmed by 0 bases and J by 7 bases, leaving 13 bases between them. CDR3 sequence reads: CASSVAGSPNGELFF. The CDR3 DNA reads as TGTGCCAGCAGCGTAGCCGGGAGTCCAAACGGGGAGCTGTTTTTT.